These T cell receptor beta chains were read from a single sample in a study of blood T cell repertoires in COVID-19. The method was immunoSEQ multiplex PCR; TCRdb's version includes in-frame clones alone and lacks a portion of them. Among 250,000 to 350,000 clones listed, approximately 90% were seen once. The sequencing sample was made of peripheral blood. These receptors were collected from a man aged 25-45 years with acute or convalescent COVID-19. The CDR3 runs from the conserved cysteine through the conserved F or W. A D gene is named only where the DNA matches it firmly. The size of a clone is reported for some rows only, either as once, few or many, or as a class for expanded clones.

D | size | J | V | DNA | CDR3
TRBD2 | . | TRBJ2-5 | TRBV6-2/TRBV6-3 | TGTGCCAGCAGTTGGGTGCGGGGGGACCCAGAGACCCAGTACTTC | CASSWVRGDPETQYF
. | . | TRBJ2-7 | TRBV19 | TGTGCCAGTACACCAGGGGACATCTCCTACGAGCAGTACTTC | CASTPGDISYEQYF
. | . | TRBJ2-5 | TRBV30 | TGTGCCTGGAGTGTTGACTATCGGCGGGAGACCCAGTACTTC | CAWSVDYRRETQYF
TRBD2 | . | TRBJ2-7 | TRBV10-2 | TGCGCCAGCAGTGAGTCCGCCCGGGGACTAGCGGGGGGCCGACGCGGAAACGAGCAGTACTTC | CASSESARGLAGGRRGNEQYF
TRBD1 | once | TRBJ1-1 | TRBV28 | TGTGCCAGCAGGATCCCGAGACAGGGGAACACTGAAGCTTTCTTT | CASRIPRQGNTEAFF
. | once | TRBJ1-2 | TRBV28 | TGTGCCAGCACTCCCGCTGGGTCGGGGTATGGCTACACCTTC | CASTPAGSGYGYTF
TRBD1 | . | TRBJ2-7 | TRBV28 | TGTGCCAGCAGGGAGACAGGGGCCTACGAGCAGTACTTC | CASRETGAYEQYF
. | . | TRBJ2-3 | TRBV25-1 | TGTGCCAGCAGTACACAGAGCACAGATACGCAGTATTTT | CASSTQSTDTQYF
. | . | TRBJ2-5 | TRBV5-4 | TGTGCCAGCAGCCTGGGTCCAGGGGAGACCCAGTACTTC | CASSLGPGETQYF
. | few | TRBJ1-2 | TRBV28 | TGTGCCAGCAGATCCAACAGGGCCTCTTTAACTAACTATGGCTACACCTTC | CASRSNRASLTNYGYTF
TRBD1 | . | TRBJ2-5 | TRBV6-5 | TGTGCCAGCAGTCGCGACAGGGGAGAGACCCAGTACTTC | CASSRDRGETQYF
TRBD2 | . | TRBJ2-3 | TRBV10-3 | TGTGCCATCAGTGGGGGGACTAGCGGGATATCTGATACGCAGTATTTT | CAISGGTSGISDTQYF
TRBD2 | . | TRBJ2-7 | TRBV5-1 | TGCGCCAGCAGCTTGGCTAGCGGGATCTACGAGCAGTACTTC | CASSLASGIYEQYF
. | . | TRBJ2-5 | TRBV19 | TGTGCCAGTAGTACCTTCGTCGGAGGGGGCGTTGAGACCCAGTACTTC | CASSTFVGGGVETQYF
TRBD1 | . | TRBJ1-1 | TRBV30 | TGTGCCTGGATGGGACAGGGAGGAAGTGGGGAAGCTTTCTTT | CAWMGQGGSGEAFF
TRBD1 | . | TRBJ1-5 | TRBV5-3 | TGTGCCAGAAGCGGACAGGGGTTCGGTCAGCCCCAGCATTTT | CARSGQGFGQPQHF
. | . | TRBJ2-7 | TRBV5-1 | TGCGCCAGCAGCCCCCGTGCGGACACGACTTTCTCCTACGAGCAGTACTTC | CASSPRADTTFSYEQYF
. | . | TRBJ2-7 | TRBV5-6 | TGTGCCAGCAGCTTGGTGGGGCGCGTGGACTACGAGCAGTACTTC | CASSLVGRVDYEQYF
TRBD1 | . | TRBJ1-3 | TRBV25-1 | TGTGCCAGCAGTGACCCGACAGGGCGCCTAGGAAACACCATATATTTT | CASSDPTGRLGNTIYF
. | . | TRBJ2-4 | TRBV28 | TGTGCCAGCAGTTCTTATGGAGTGACTACCAAAAACATTCAGTACTTC | CASSSYGVTTKNIQYF
TRBD1 | . | TRBJ2-7 | TRBV6-5 | TGTGCCAGCAGCCAGAGGGGGACAGGGGGCTTCGAGCAGTACTTC | CASSQRGTGGFEQYF
. | . | TRBJ1-4 | TRBV6-5 | TGTGCCAGCAGGGGGGGTATTGACGAAAAACTGTTTTTT | CASRGGIDEKLFF
TRBD1 | . | TRBJ1-2 | TRBV19 | TGTGCCAGTAGTAAAGGACAGGGGGCGCGTCGAGTCGATGGCTACACCTTC | CASSKGQGARRVDGYTF
. | . | TRBJ2-7 | TRBV28 | TGTGCCAGCAGCGCCGGGACTCTTTTTTACGAGCAGTACTTC | CASSAGTLFYEQYF
. | . | TRBJ2-5 | TRBV12-3/TRBV12-4 | TGTGCCAGCAGAAGCAGGGAGACCCAGTACTTC | CASRSRETQYF
. | . | TRBJ1-3 | TRBV30 | TGTGCCTGGGGGACGGGTCCTTACTCTGGAAACACCATATATTTT | CAWGTGPYSGNTIYF
. | . | TRBJ2-3 | TRBV9 | TGTGCCAGCAGCGGGGAAAGACTAACTAGCACAGATACGCAGTATTTT | CASSGERLTSTDTQYF
TRBD1 | . | TRBJ1-1 | TRBV28 | TGTGCCAGCAGTCCCACAGGGGAGAACACTGAAGCTTTCTTT | CASSPTGENTEAFF
. | . | TRBJ1-2 | TRBV4-1 | TGCGCCAGCAGCCAAGAAATAGCGAACTATGGCTACACCTTC | CASSQEIANYGYTF
. | few | TRBJ1-2 | TRBV28 | TGTGCCAGCACCCCCGTGACTATTACTTACTACACCTTC | CASTPVTITYYTF
TRBD2 | . | TRBJ2-3 | TRBV19 | TGTGCCAGTAGTGGGGAGGGAGGGCCGGGAGATACGCAGTATTTT | CASSGEGGPGDTQYF
. | . | TRBJ1-3 | TRBV7-2 | TGTGCCAGCAGCGCACAGGGCTCTGGAAACACCATATATTTT | CASSAQGSGNTIYF
. | . | TRBJ2-1 | TRBV24-1 | TGTGCCACCAGTGATGGGGGGGGGCCTCGGGATGAGCAGTTCTTC | CATSDGGGPRDEQFF
. | few | TRBJ2-7 | TRBV4-2 | TGTGCCAGCAGCCAAGGTTCCAGGGCGAGTGGGGACGAGCAGTACTTC | CASSQGSRASGDEQYF
. | . | TRBJ1-1 | TRBV5-1 | TGCGCCAGCAGCCTCAGGCCCACTGAAGCTTTCTTT | CASSLRPTEAFF
. | once | TRBJ1-5 | TRBV29-1 | TGCAGCGTTAGGTCGACAGATCCCAATCAGCCCCAGCATTTT | CSVRSTDPNQPQHF
TRBD1 | . | TRBJ2-7 | TRBV6-5 | TGTGCCAGCAGCCTGGGACAGGGGGCAGGTGAGCAGTACTTC | CASSLGQGAGEQYF
TRBD1 | . | TRBJ1-4 | TRBV5-4 | TGTGCCAGCAGCCTCGACAGGGTTAATGAAAAACTGTTTTTT | CASSLDRVNEKLFF
. | . | TRBJ2-2 | TRBV5-4 | TGTGCCAGCAGCTCGCCCCGGGAGAATCACGGGGAGCTGTTTTTT | CASSSPRENHGELFF
TRBD1 | . | TRBJ1-5 | TRBV4-1 | TGCGCCAGCAGCCGCTCCTCTGGAGGGACAGTCGATCAGCCCCAGCATTTT | CASSRSSGGTVDQPQHF
. | . | TRBJ1-1 | TRBV29-1 | TGCAGCGCTGCCGGGACAAAAGAAGCTTTCTTT | CSAAGTKEAFF
TRBD2 | . | TRBJ2-7 | TRBV6-5 | TGTGCCAGCAGTTACCGGGCGGGAGGGTTCGACGAGCAGTACTTC | CASSYRAGGFDEQYF
. | . | TRBJ1-1 | TRBV11-2 | TGTGCCAGCAGCTTAATCACAGAGAACACTGAAGCTTTCTTT | CASSLITENTEAFF
. | . | TRBJ2-4 | TRBV18 | TGTGCCAGCTCACCACCGGTAAGGGGAGCCAAAAACATTCAGTACTTC | CASSPPVRGAKNIQYF
. | . | TRBJ2-2 | TRBV28 | TGTGCCAGCAGTCCTCCCCTAGCCCGGATGGCCGGGGAGCTGTTTTTT | CASSPPLARMAGELFF
TRBD2 | . | TRBJ2-3 | TRBV24-1 | TGTGCCACCAGTGTTGGGACTAGCGGGTCCGATACGCAGTATTTT | CATSVGTSGSDTQYF